This entry lists 26 T cell receptor beta chains sequenced from one sample in a study of Ad26.COV2.S vaccination and SARS-CoV-2 variants. Documented treatment: about 20 received Ad26.COV2.S at low or high dose, single or two shots; about five received placebo; per-sample allocation not given. At day 63 after the first vaccine or placebo injection, samples were drawn. This table comes from immunoSEQ multiplex PCR, and its TCRdb copy is limited to in-frame clones, with some not included. The repertoire has about 680,000 clones, about 90% of them found once; the top ten carry around 1.4%. Sequencing used peripheral blood, obtained in a trial of Ad26.COV2.S vaccine versus placebo. Receptor source: a person between 18 and 59 years old who received the Ad26.COV2.S COVID-19 vaccine or a placebo.

The rearrangement joins TRBV7-2 to TRBJ1-1; 7 bases are a match to TRBD1. J gave up 0 bases and V 6 bases, and 7 bases lay outside the gene matches. The germline V gene has CDR1 SGHTA and CDR2 FQGNSA. The CDR3 has 15 amino acids. The CDR3 DNA is TGTGCCAGCAGAGGGACAGCCAGAGTGAACACTGAAGCTTTCTTT. Its protein is CASRGTARVNTEAFF. Drawing the rest from reference TRBV7-2 and TRBJ1-1, the complete variable domain is GAGVSQSPSNKVTEKGKDVELRCDPISGHTALYWYRQSLGQGLEFLIYFQGNSAPDKSGLPSDRFSAERTGGSVSTLTIQRTQQEDSAVYLCASRGTARVNTEAFFGQGTRLTVV.

This chain joins TRBV4-1 and TRBJ2-3; no reliable D call. The CDR3 is 14 residues long. CDR1 MGHRA and CDR2 YSYEKL come from the germline V gene. V lost 4 bases and J 1 base, leaving 9 bases between the germline ends. The CDR3 DNA is TGCGCCAGCAGCCGAGGAGAGGGCACAGATACGCAGTATTTT. This sequence encodes CASSRGEGTDTQYF.

The V call is TRBV29-1, the J call TRBJ1-1, with 9 bases aligning to TRBD1. The CDR3 runs to 13 residues. The germline V gene has CDR1 SQVTM and CDR2 ANQGSEA. The junction had 4 bases not matched to a gene; V was cut back by 7 bases and J by 1 base. The DNA for the CDR3 is TGCAGCGGAGGGGACAGGGCGAACACTGAAGCTTTCTTT. Translation gives CSGGDRANTEAFF. The full variable domain, in which reference TRBV29-1 and TRBJ1-1 provide the parts outside the CDR3, is SAVISQKPSRDICQRGTSLTIQCQVDSQVTMMFWYRQQPGQSLTLIATANQGSEATYESGFVIDKFPISRPNLTFSTLTVSNMSPEDSSIYLCSGGDRANTEAFFGQGTRLTVV.

The V gene is TRBV11-1, the J gene TRBJ2-2; TRBD2 matches 8 bases. This CDR3 spans 16 amino acids. Germline assignment: CDR1 SGHAT and CDR2 FQDESV (reference sequence). V dropped 5 bases and J dropped 4; count of bases not matched to a gene: 9. The chain's CDR3 is CASSRGLGITTGELFF. CDR3 in DNA: TGTGCCAGCAGCCGGGGACTAGGGATAACCACCGGGGAGCTGTTTTTT.

The chain combines TRBV10-3 with TRBJ2-3; a weak D match, TRBD1 (5 bases). The CDR3 sequence is 16 residues long. Germline V gives CDR1 ENHRY, CDR2 SYGVKD. V was trimmed by 1 base and J by 2 bases, leaving 13 bases between them. The CDR3 region is CAISEWGRKATDTQYF. The CDR3 DNA reads TGTGCCATCAGTGAGTGGGGCAGGAAGGCCACAGATACGCAGTATTTT.

This chain connects TRBV5-1 to TRBJ2-5, with a weak D call TRBD1 (5 bases). From germline, CDR1 is SGHRS and CDR2 YFSETQ. The CDR3 is 12 residues long. V was pared by 4 bases and J by 9 bases, with 13 bases between. The CDR3 loop is CASSMGSRAQYF. The CDR3 DNA is TGCGCCAGCAGCATGGGGTCCAGGGCCCAGTACTTC.

The chain has TRBV10-3 and TRBJ1-6, with D maybe TRBD1 (5 bases). V lost 8 bases and J 10 bases, leaving 15 bases between the germline ends. CDR3 size: 13 residues. Germline V gene lookup returns CDR1 ENHRY and CDR2 SYGVKD. The CDR3: CAICGTTGSPLHF. As DNA, the CDR3 is TGTGCCATCTGTGGGACGACGGGGTCACCCCTCCACTTT.

The chain joins TRBV7-8 to TRBJ1-1; tentatively, D is TRBD1 (5 bases). CDR1 SGHVS and CDR2 FQNEAQ come from the germline V gene. The CDR3 is 13 amino acids. V was shortened by 0 bases and J by 11 bases, with 13 bases between the two germline ends. The CDR3 nucleotides read TGTGCCAGCAGCTTAGCGGGTGCGGGGGTCGCTTTCTTT. This codes for CASSLAGAGVAFF.

Note on this clone: The junction does not match germline at one end; this may be a read error. The chain joins TRBV14 to TRBJ2-3; TRBD2 matches 9 bases. CDR3 length: 15 residues. The V gene's germline CDR1 is SGHDN and CDR2 FVKESK. The CDR3 spells CASSKDLAGRNTQYF. The CDR3 DNA reads as TGTGCCAGCAGCAAAGACCTAGCGGGGAGAAATACGCAGTATTTT.

Only a few counts were recorded for this clone. The gene calls are TRBV30 and TRBJ2-7; a possible D gene is TRBD1 (5 bases). Germline-derived CDR1 and CDR2 are GTSNPN and SVGIG (reference sequence). The CDR3 contains 12 residues. V shed 5 bases and J shed 2 bases, with 10 bases lying between them. CDR3 sequence: CAWGLGPYEQYF. In DNA form, the CDR3 reads TGTGCCTGGGGGCTGGGGCCCTACGAGCAGTACTTC.

V usage is TRBV5-4 and J usage is TRBJ2-7; 8 positions agree with TRBD1. The CDR3 is 13 amino acids. The germline V gene encodes CDR1 SGHNT and CDR2 YYREEE (reference sequence). Trimming at V came to 4 bases and at J to 6 bases, leaving 6 bases not matched to a gene. In DNA, the CDR3 is TGTGCCAGCAGCCAACCTCAGGGGGCCGAGCAGTACTTC. Its protein product is CASSQPQGAEQYF.

The rearrangement joins TRBV6-5 to TRBJ1-1; tentatively, D is TRBD1 (5 bases). V lost 2 bases and J 6 bases, leaving 19 bases between the germline ends. Germline CDR1 and CDR2: MNHEY and SVGAGI. The CDR3 extends over 16 amino acids. This CDR3 reads CASSYGAWGRPSEAFF. CDR3 DNA sequence: TGTGCCAGCAGTTACGGGGCGTGGGGACGGCCCTCTGAAGCTTTCTTT.

V and J are TRBV11-2 and TRBJ2-3; 11 bases line up with TRBD2. The CDR3 loop spans 16 amino acids. Per the germline V gene, CDR1 is SGHAT and CDR2 is FQNNGV. J lost 4 bases, V lost 5 bases, and 8 bases had no gene match. The DNA of the CDR3 is TGTGCCAGCAGCCGGGGGACTAGCGGTCCCCCAGATACGCAGTATTTT. Translating gives CASSRGTSGPPDTQYF.

V gene TRBV10-3 combines with J gene TRBJ1-2; D not resolved. Germline V CDR1 and CDR2: ENHRY, SYGVKD. The germline V and J ends were trimmed by 0 bases and 4 bases, with 9 bases remaining between them. The CDR3 spans 14 residues. CDR3 in amino acids: CAISESQAGYGYTF. In DNA form, the CDR3 reads TGTGCCATCAGTGAGTCGCAGGCAGGCTATGGCTACACCTTC.

This sequence joins TRBV12-5 and TRBJ1-5, with 8 positions matching TRBD1. Per the germline V gene, CDR1 is LGHNT and CDR2 is FRNRAP. This CDR3 comprises 14 residues. Trimming cost V 5 bases and J 6 bases; bases outside gene matches: 6. This CDR3 is CASGLGTGGQPQHF. CDR3 sequence (DNA): TGTGCTAGTGGTCTAGGGACAGGCGGTCAGCCCCAGCATTTT.

In this sample, this clone turned up once. Distinct nucleotide sequences in the sample also encode this CDR3. This chain uses TRBV18 with TRBJ2-5; D is possibly TRBD1 (6 bases). CDR1 and CDR2 from the germline V gene are KGHSH and LQKENI. This CDR3 region has 14 residues. V lost 3 bases to trimming and J lost 2 bases, with 10 bases between them. As DNA, the CDR3 is TGTGCCAGCTCACCCCCAGGACAGCAAGAGACCCAGTACTTC. Protein product: CASSPPGQQETQYF.

The CDR3 sequence: CAISGFQGRKTEAFF. DNA of the CDR3: TGTGCCATCAGTGGGTTTCAGGGAAGGAAAACTGAAGCTTTCTTT. This rearrangement joins TRBV10-3 to TRBJ1-1; D perhaps matches TRBD1 (5 bases). Germline CDR1 is ENHRY and CDR2 is SYGVKD. CDR3 length equals 15 residues. The V end was cut by 4 bases, the J end by 5 bases, with 17 bases between.

About this clone: Sequence at one end of the junction differs from germline and may be a read error. V usage is TRBV20-1 and J usage is TRBJ1-2; TRBD1 might be the D (5 bases). The CDR3 is 9 amino acids. The germline V gene encodes CDR1 DFQATT and CDR2 SNEGSKA (reference sequence). Written as DNA, the CDR3 is TGCAGTGCTCGGGACGGACCCGGCTTC. This encodes CSARDGPGF.

Here the CDR3 reads CASSPSGEQFF. DNA of the CDR3: TGTGCCAGCAGTCCGTCAGGTGAGCAGTTCTTC. The V gene is TRBV2, the J gene TRBJ2-1; no reliable D call. CDR1 SNHLY and CDR2 FYNNEI come from the germline V gene. The CDR3 runs to 11 residues. Trimming shortened V by 5 bases and J by 9 bases, and 8 bases separated the two germline ends.

The chain couples TRBV14 to TRBJ2-1; 15 bases align to TRBD2. V lost 1 base, J lost 14 bases, and 9 bases stayed unmatched. CDR3 length: 16 amino acids. In germline, CDR1 is SGHDN, CDR2 FVKESK. The DNA of the CDR3 is TGTGCCAGCAGCCAAGTAGGTGGACTAGCGGGGGGGCCGAAGTTCTTC. This codes for CASSQVGGLAGGPKFF.

This chain uses TRBV15 with TRBJ2-1, with TRBD2 matching 10 bases. The germline V gene has CDR1 LNHNV and CDR2 YYDKDF (reference sequence). The CDR3 runs to 18 residues. V lost 6 bases to trimming and J lost 5 bases; unmatched junction nucleotides: 16. The CDR3 DNA reads TGTGCCACCAGGACAAAGCTAGCGGGAGTTTTGGGAAACAATGAGCAGTTCTTC. Residues: CATRTKLAGVLGNNEQFF.

The rearrangement joins TRBV2 to TRBJ2-1; 7 bases map to TRBD1. The CDR3 sequence is 13 residues long. CDR1 is SNHLY, CDR2 FYNNEI, per germline. Trimming at V came to 10 bases and at J to 4 bases, leaving 7 bases not matched to a gene. CDR3 in amino acids: CAISGGNYNEQFF. DNA for the CDR3: TGTGCCATTTCAGGGGGTAATTACAATGAGCAGTTCTTC. The full variable domain, its missing parts supplied by reference TRBV2 and TRBJ2-1, is EPEVTQTPSHQVTQMGQEVILRCVPISNHLYFYWYRQILGQKVEFLVSFYNNEISEKSEIFDDQFSVERPDGSNFTLKIRSTKLEDSAMYFCAISGGNYNEQFFGPGTRLTVL.

V is TRBV6-6 and J is TRBJ2-7, with D tentatively TRBD1 or TRBD2 (7 bases each). The ends were cut back, 7 bases at V and 4 bases at J, with 17 bases in the middle. Germline V lookup: CDR1 MNHNY, CDR2 SVGAGI (reference sequence). This CDR3 is 14 amino acids long. DNA of the CDR3: TGTGCCAGCACCCCGACAGGGACTATTTACGAGCAGTACTTC. It is translated as CASTPTGTIYEQYF.

This clone occurred once. The chain joins TRBV6-5 to TRBJ2-7; a possible D gene is TRBD2 (6 bases). Germline CDR1 MNHEY, CDR2 SVGAGI. Trimming shortened V by 5 bases and J by 0 bases, and 14 bases separated the two germline ends. The CDR3 is made up of 15 amino acids. This CDR3 reads CASSPSEGRSYEQYF. The CDR3 DNA reads as TGTGCCAGCAGTCCATCGGAGGGCCGCTCCTACGAGCAGTACTTC.

This clone was seen repeatedly, ten times or more. J is TRBJ2-7 and V is TRBV6-1; 10 bases match TRBD2. The junction had 1 base not matched to a gene; V was cut back by 0 bases and J by 2 bases. The CDR3 has 15 residues. The germline gives CDR1 MNHNS, CDR2 SASEGT. The CDR3 DNA reads TGTGCCAGCAGTGAAGCAGCGGGGGGGGCCTACGAGCAGTACTTC. Translated: CASSEAAGGAYEQYF.

The chain joins TRBV30 to TRBJ1-5; D might be TRBD1 (6 bases). Germline-derived CDR1 and CDR2 are GTSNPN and SVGIG (reference sequence). The CDR3 sequence is 15 residues long. V dropped 0 bases and J dropped 2 bases, with 11 bases sitting between them. For the CDR3, the DNA is TGTGCCTGGAGTGTGTCTTACAGGGGCAATCAGCCCCAGCATTTT. Its protein is CAWSVSYRGNQPQHF.